A single sample is the source of the 25 T cell receptor beta chains below, sequenced in a study of blood T cell repertoires in COVID-19 (dated by TCRdb to 2020 to 2021). Library generation was performed with the immunoSEQ multiplex PCR assay. TCRdb mirrors the immuneACCESS table, restricted to in-frame sequences. Some clones are absent from its copies; in checked studies, under half trace to an unresolved V gene, and the reason for the others is unknown. Within this sample are over 50,000 clones, with 85% of them counted one time only. The top ten hold roughly 5.7% of the sample. Sequences were obtained from peripheral blood. Receptors were obtained from a man in his sixties or seventies with acute or convalescent COVID-19.

The V gene is TRBV5-1, the J gene TRBJ1-6; 8 nucleotides line up with TRBD1. V lost 0 bases, J lost 10 bases, and 3 bases stayed unmatched. CDR3 length: 14 amino acids. Germline V gene sequence: CDR1 SGHRS, CDR2 YFSETQ. CDR3 DNA: TGCGCCAGCAGCTTGGAACAGGGGGGCTCACCCCTCCACTTT. Translating it yields CASSLEQGGSPLHF.

This rearrangement joins TRBV7-9 to TRBJ1-4; unclear D gene. CDR3 size: 15 residues. V was cut by 3 bases and J by 3 bases, with 11 bases left in between. CDR1 and CDR2 from the germline V gene are SEHNR and FQNEAQ (reference sequence). The CDR3 nucleotides are TGTGCCAGCAGCTTGGAGAAAACGGCTAATGAAAAACTGTTTTTT. Translated, it gives CASSLEKTANEKLFF. The whole variable domain, remainder taken from reference TRBV7-9 and TRBJ1-4, is DTGVSQNPRHKITKRGQNVTFRCDPISEHNRLYWYRQTLGQGPEFLTYFQNEAQLEKSRLLSDRFSAERPKGSFSTLEIQRTEQGDSAMYLCASSLEKTANEKLFFGSGTQLSVL.

The J gene is TRBJ2-3, the V gene TRBV10-1, with 11 bases that match TRBD2. Per the germline V gene, CDR1 is WNHNN and CDR2 is SYGVQD (reference sequence). This CDR3 region has 16 residues. Trimming took 6 bases from V and 1 from J; bases not matched to a gene: 6. The CDR3 spells CASSQSTSGGTDTQYF. The CDR3 DNA reads as TGCGCCAGCAGCCAGTCGACTAGCGGGGGCACAGATACGCAGTATTTT.

The chain is built from TRBV5-1 and TRBJ2-7; no reliable D call. Germline CDR1 is SGHRS and CDR2 is YFSETQ. Trimming stripped 4 bases from V and 1 base from J, with 9 bases between. The CDR3 sequence is 13 residues long. The CDR3 DNA is TGCGCCAGCAGCCACGACACGTCCTACGAGCAGTACTTC. Its protein product is CASSHDTSYEQYF.

J is TRBJ2-1 and V is TRBV27; 7 nucleotides match TRBD2. This CDR3 contains 13 residues. V shed 2 bases, J shed 7 bases, and the junction held 2 bases outside the gene matches. CDR1 and CDR2 from the germline V gene are MNHEY and SMNVEV (reference sequence). Here the CDR3 DNA reads TGTGCCAGCAGTTTACTGGGGGGGAATGAGCAGTTCTTC. Translating it yields CASSLLGGNEQFF.

This clone was found once. J is TRBJ2-7 and V is TRBV18; 7 bases are a match to TRBD1. V shed 3 bases and J 3 bases; nucleotides not matched to a gene: 11. CDR1 is KGHSH, CDR2 LQKENI, per germline. The CDR3 is 16 amino acids. The CDR3 loop reads CASSPSGIRGFYEQYF. The CDR3 coding sequence is TGTGCCAGCTCACCCTCAGGGATCAGGGGGTTCTACGAGCAGTACTTC.

This rearrangement joins TRBV19 to TRBJ2-7; TRBD1 is a possible D gene (5 bases). The CDR3 runs to 12 residues. V lost 8 bases and J lost 3, with 11 bases in between. From germline, CDR1 is LNHDA and CDR2 SQIVND (reference sequence). CDR3 protein: CASGPTVYEQYF. Here the CDR3 DNA reads TGTGCCAGTGGCCCGACAGTCTACGAGCAGTACTTC. The full variable domain, its missing parts supplied by reference TRBV19 and TRBJ2-7, is DGGITQSPKYLFRKEGQNVTLSCEQNLNHDAMYWYRQDPGQGLRLIYYSQIVNDFQKGDIAEGYSVSREKKESFPLTVTSAQKNPTAFYLCASGPTVYEQYFGPGTRLTVT.

The rearrangement uses TRBV11-2 and TRBJ1-4, with 9 bases lining up with TRBD1. The V gene end was trimmed by 5 bases and the J gene end by 5 bases; junction bases not matched to a gene: 9. The CDR3 consists of 16 residues. The V gene's germline CDR1 is SGHAT and CDR2 FQNNGV. CDR3 sequence: CASSAKSTGGNEKLFF. The CDR3 bases are TGTGCCAGCAGCGCCAAGTCGACAGGGGGGAATGAAAAACTGTTTTTT.

The chain has TRBV9 and TRBJ1-2; perhaps TRBD1 as D (5 bases). The V end was cut by 0 bases, the J end by 4 bases, with 10 bases between. Germline CDR1 SGDLS, CDR2 YYNGEE. The CDR3 has 14 amino acids. The CDR3 DNA is TGTGCCAGCAGCGTAGATAGGAGGGGCTATGGCTACACCTTC. As protein: CASSVDRRGYGYTF.

This clone was counted a few times. The chain is built from TRBV2 and TRBJ1-2; TRBD1 matches at 10 bases. V was clipped by 11 bases and J by 8 bases; unmatched bases: 14. CDR3 length equals 14 residues. Germline CDR1 reads SNHLY; CDR2 reads FYNNEI. CDR3 coding DNA: TGTGCCGGGGGGACGACCGGGACAGGGGCCGGCTACACCTTC. Residues: CAGGTTGTGAGYTF.

The rearrangement joins TRBV28 to TRBJ1-2, with D perhaps matching TRBD1 (6 bases). Germline CDR1 reads MDHEN; CDR2 reads SYDVKM. Between the trimmed V and J ends, which lost 7 bases and 3 bases, there was a span of 21 bases. There are 16 residues in the CDR3. CDR3 sequence (DNA): TGTGCCAGCACCCTCCGTATAGGGGGAATGGACTATGGCTACACCTTC. It yields the protein CASTLRIGGMDYGYTF.

The chain recombines TRBV13 with TRBJ2-5; D call uncertain. Trimming left V 5 bases short and J 0 bases short, with 7 bases between. Germline CDR1 and CDR2: PRHDT and FYEKMQ (reference sequence). This CDR3 has 13 residues. The CDR3 protein is CASSPVDQETQYF. CDR3 bases: TGTGCCAGCAGCCCCGTCGACCAAGAGACCCAGTACTTC.

The V gene is TRBV5-1, the J gene TRBJ1-3, with 7 bases that match TRBD1. The CDR3 extends over 14 amino acids. The germline CDR1 and CDR2 sequences are SGHRS and YFSETQ. With V trimmed by 4 bases and J by 12 bases, 13 bases remained unmatched. CDR3: CASSRGGRETLIYF. The CDR3 nucleotides are TGCGCCAGCAGCCGAGGGGGCCGGGAAACACTCATATATTTT.

The CDR3 is CSGRAGTPNTGELFF. The CDR3 bases are TGCAGCGGCCGTGCAGGAACCCCGAACACCGGGGAGCTGTTTTTT. The chain carries TRBV29-1 and TRBJ2-2; D is undetermined. Germline-derived CDR1 and CDR2 are SQVTM and ANQGSEA. The V and J ends lost 7 bases and 0 bases respectively, with 15 bases between them. CDR3 length: 15 amino acids.

The chain couples TRBV3-1 (or the pseudogene TRBV3-2) to TRBJ1-1; 7 nucleotides line up with TRBD1. The V and J ends lost 4 bases and 4 bases, in that order; junction bases with no gene match: 6. This CDR3 comprises 14 residues. Germline CDR1 reads LGHDT; CDR2 reads YNNKEL (reference sequence). CDR3 in amino acids: CASSPRSGGTEAFF. The CDR3 DNA reads TGTGCCAGCAGCCCCCGGTCAGGGGGCACTGAAGCTTTCTTT.

The table lists this clone with a count of one. The chain employs TRBV2 and TRBJ1-3, with unresolved D. Germline loops: CDR1 SNHLY, CDR2 FYNNEI. V was cut by 6 bases and J by 2 bases, with 11 bases left in between. CDR3 length: 14 amino acids. The CDR3 region has the DNA TGTGCCAGCAGCGGAGGACCGGCTGGAAACACCATATATTTT. The encoded protein is CASSGGPAGNTIYF.

The genes are TRBV2 and TRBJ1-6, with D hard to call. Germline V lookup: CDR1 SNHLY, CDR2 FYNNEI. V gave up 6 bases and J gave up 9 bases, with 9 bases separating them. This CDR3 has 12 amino acids. The CDR3 DNA reads as TGTGCCAGCAGCGACTTTGTTTCACCCCTCCACTTT. It codes for CASSDFVSPLHF.

V usage is TRBV18 and J usage is TRBJ1-2; 9 bases are a match to TRBD1. Germline loops: CDR1 KGHSH, CDR2 LQKENI. J gave up 8 bases and V 3 bases, and 7 bases lay outside the gene matches. This CDR3 is built from 14 residues. The CDR3 loop is CASSPTGGTGGYTF. Here the CDR3 DNA reads TGTGCCAGCTCACCCACAGGGGGCACGGGGGGCTACACCTTC.

The rearrangement uses TRBV10-1 and TRBJ2-2; no clear D gene. The CDR3 consists of 12 residues. Between the trimmed V and J ends, which lost 2 bases and 6 bases, there was a span of 4 bases. Germline V lookup: CDR1 WNHNN, CDR2 SYGVQD (reference sequence). CDR3 coding DNA: TGCGCCAGCAGTGAGGGCCCCGGGGAGCTGTTTTTT. Encoded protein: CASSEGPGELFF.

This chain joins TRBV4-1 and TRBJ2-2, with D maybe TRBD1 (5 bases). CDR3 length: 14 amino acids. Germline V gene lookup returns CDR1 MGHRA and CDR2 YSYEKL. Trimming stripped 7 bases from V and 0 bases from J, with 9 bases between. Written as DNA, the CDR3 is TGCGCCAGCATGACAGCCCCGAACACCGGGGAGCTGTTTTTT. Residues: CASMTAPNTGELFF.

The V and J genes are TRBV7-9 and TRBJ2-7, with 8 bases fitting TRBD2. The CDR3 is made up of 14 amino acids. With 5 bases clipped from V and 4 bases from J, the junction kept 7 bases outside the gene matches. CDR1 SEHNR and CDR2 FQNEAQ come from the germline V gene (reference sequence). CDR3 nucleotides: TGTGCCAGCAGCCCGGGACTAGAGGTATACGAGCAGTACTTC. Its translation is CASSPGLEVYEQYF.

The chain joins TRBV11-2 to TRBJ1-6; D is unresolved. Germline assignment: CDR1 SGHAT and CDR2 FQNNGV. Deletions cut 5 bases from V and 7 bases from J, with 12 bases between. The length of the CDR3 is 14 residues. CDR3 residues: CASSPSAWNSPLHF. The CDR3 nucleotides are TGTGCCAGCAGCCCGAGCGCTTGGAATTCACCCCTCCACTTT.

The CDR3 bases are TGTGCCAGCAGCCGATGGACAGGGGGCCAGAACGAGCAGTACTTC. It codes for CASSRWTGGQNEQYF. The rearrangement joins TRBV11-2 to TRBJ2-7; TRBD1 aligns across 11 bases. Germline V gives CDR1 SGHAT, CDR2 FQNNGV. With V trimmed by 5 bases and J by 5 bases, 8 bases remained unmatched. The CDR3 has 15 amino acids.

The gene calls are TRBV11-3 and TRBJ2-3; 13 bases line up with TRBD2. The germline gives CDR1 SGHNT, CDR2 YENEEA. J gave up 1 base and V 6 bases, and 10 bases lay outside the gene matches. The CDR3 spans 18 residues. The CDR3 DNA reads TGTGCCAGCAGTCCAAGACCCGGGACTAGCGGGGGCACAGATACGCAGTATTTT. It is translated as CASSPRPGTSGGTDTQYF.

CDR3 protein: CSASDVGQAQETQYF. The DNA of the CDR3 is TGCAGTGCTAGTGATGTCGGACAGGCCCAAGAGACCCAGTACTTC. This chain uses TRBV20-1 with TRBJ2-5; 7 bases match TRBD1. Germline CDR1 is DFQATT and CDR2 is SNEGSKA (reference sequence). V shed 3 bases and J 1 base; nucleotides not matched to a gene: 8. The CDR3 loop spans 15 amino acids.